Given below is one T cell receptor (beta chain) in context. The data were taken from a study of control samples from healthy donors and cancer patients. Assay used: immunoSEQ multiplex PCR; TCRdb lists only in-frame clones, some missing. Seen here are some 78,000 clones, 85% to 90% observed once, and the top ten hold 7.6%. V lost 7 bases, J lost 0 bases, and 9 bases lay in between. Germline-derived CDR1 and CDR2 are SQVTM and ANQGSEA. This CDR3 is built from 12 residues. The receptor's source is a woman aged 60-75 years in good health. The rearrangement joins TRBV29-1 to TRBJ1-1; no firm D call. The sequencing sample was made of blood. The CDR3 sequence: CSAAGMNTEAFF. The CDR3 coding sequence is TGCAGCGCGGCGGGAATGAACACTGAAGCTTTCTTT.